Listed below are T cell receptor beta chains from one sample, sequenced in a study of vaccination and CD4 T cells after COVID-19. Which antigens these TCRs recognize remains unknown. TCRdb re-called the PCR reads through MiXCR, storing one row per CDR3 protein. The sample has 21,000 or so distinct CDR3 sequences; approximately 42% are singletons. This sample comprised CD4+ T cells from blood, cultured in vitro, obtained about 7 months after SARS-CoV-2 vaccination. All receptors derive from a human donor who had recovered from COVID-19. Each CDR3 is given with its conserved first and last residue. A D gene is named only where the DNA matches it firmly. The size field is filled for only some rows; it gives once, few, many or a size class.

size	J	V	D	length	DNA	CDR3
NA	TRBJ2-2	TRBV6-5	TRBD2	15	TGTGCCAGCAGTTCGGGACTAGCGGGGCCCGGGGAGCTGTTTTTT	CASSSGLAGPGELFF
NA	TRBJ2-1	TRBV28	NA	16	TGTGCCAGCAGTTTAGAGGAAGGGAGCTCCTACAATGAGCAGTTCTTC	CASSLEEGSSYNEQFF
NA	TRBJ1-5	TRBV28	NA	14	TGTGCCAGCAGTCCCGGACGTAGCAATCAGCCCCAGCATTTT	CASSPGRSNQPQHF
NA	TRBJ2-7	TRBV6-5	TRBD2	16	TGTGCCAGCAGTTACGCCTTAGCGGGGAGCTCCTACGAGCAGTACTTC	CASSYALAGSSYEQYF
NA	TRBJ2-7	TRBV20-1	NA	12	TGCAGTGCTAGAGCCCTAAGTCAAAGCTACTGCTTC	CSARALSQSYCF
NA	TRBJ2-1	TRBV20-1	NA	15	TGCAGTGCTAGTGGGGGCAATGTCGGGAGAGTTGAGCAGTTCTTC	CSASGGNVGRVEQFF
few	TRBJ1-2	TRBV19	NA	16	TGTGCCAGTAGCCTAACGGGACATCGCGGGAACTATGGCTACACCTTC	CASSLTGHRGNYGYTF
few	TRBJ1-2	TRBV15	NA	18	TGTGCCACCAGCAGAGACTCTGTCTCCCCGACACATAACTATGGCTACACCTTC	CATSRDSVSPTHNYGYTF
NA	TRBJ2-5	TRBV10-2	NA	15	TGCGCCAGCAACCAGGGAGGAGGCCCCCAAGAGACCCAGTACTTC	CASNQGGGPQETQYF
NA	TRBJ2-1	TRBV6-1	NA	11	TGTGCCAGCGCCGACGTGGATGAGCAGTTCTTC	CASADVDEQFF
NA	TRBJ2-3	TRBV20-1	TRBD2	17	TGCAGTGCTAGAGATCTTGTGCGGGAGTTCGCCACAGATACGCAGTATTTT	CSARDLVREFATDTQYF
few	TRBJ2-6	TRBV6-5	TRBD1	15	TGTGCCAGCAGTTCAGGGGGTTCTGGGGCCAACGTCCTGACTTTC	CASSSGGSGANVLTF
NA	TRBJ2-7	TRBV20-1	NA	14	TGCAGTGCTAGACCAGGTTCAGTTAGCTACGAGCAGTACTTC	CSARPGSVSYEQYF
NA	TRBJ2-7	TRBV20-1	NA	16	TGCAGTGCTAAACCGCGGTTAGCGATCGGTTCCGGCGAGCAGTACTTC	CSAKPRLAIGSGEQYF
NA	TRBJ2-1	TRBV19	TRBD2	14	TGTGCCAGTAGCCACTTAGCGGGAGACAATGAGCAGTTCTTC	CASSHLAGDNEQFF
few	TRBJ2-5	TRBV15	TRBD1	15	TGTGCCACCAGCAGAGTAACAGGGGTTCAGGAGACCCAGTACTTC	CATSRVTGVQETQYF
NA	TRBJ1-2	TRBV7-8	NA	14	TGTGCCAGCAGCTTAGATTGGGGACCCTATGGCTACACCTTC	CASSLDWGPYGYTF
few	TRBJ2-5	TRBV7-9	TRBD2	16	TGTGCCAGCAGCATGGGGACTAGCGGGATCTTGGAGACCCAGTACTTC	CASSMGTSGILETQYF
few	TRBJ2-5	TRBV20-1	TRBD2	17	TGCAGTGCTAGAGTGCCTAGCGGGAGATCTGACGTGGAGACCCAGTACTTC	CSARVPSGRSDVETQYF
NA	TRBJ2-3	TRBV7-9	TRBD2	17	TGTGCCAGCAGCTTACTGACTAGCGGGAGTTACACAGATACGCAGTATTTT	CASSLLTSGSYTDTQYF
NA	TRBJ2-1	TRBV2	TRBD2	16	TGTGCCAGCAGGGATTGGACTAGCGGGGAGTACAATGAGCAGTTCTTC	CASRDWTSGEYNEQFF
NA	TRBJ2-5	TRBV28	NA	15	TGTGCCAGCAGCCAGACGGGACGTGGGAAAGAGACCCAGTACTTC	CASSQTGRGKETQYF
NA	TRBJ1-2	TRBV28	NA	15	TGTGCCAGCAGTCCACCCCCCGGGGGAGGGACGGGCTACACCTTC	CASSPPPGGGTGYTF
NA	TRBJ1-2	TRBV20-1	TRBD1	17	TGCAGTGCCCTAAACTACCGGGACAGGGGGAAGGGCTATGGCTACACCTTC	CSALNYRDRGKGYGYTF
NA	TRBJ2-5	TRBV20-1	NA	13	TGCAGTGCTAGAGGTGTCGGGAAAGAGACCCAGTACTTC	CSARGVGKETQYF
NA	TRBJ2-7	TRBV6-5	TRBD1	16	TGTGCCAGCAGTTCTTCCGGCGGGACAGGTTATGGTGAGCAGTACTTC	CASSSSGGTGYGEQYF
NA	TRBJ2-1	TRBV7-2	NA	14	TGTGCCAGCAGCTTAATGTCGGAGTACAATGAGCAGTTCTTC	CASSLMSEYNEQFF
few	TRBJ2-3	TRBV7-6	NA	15	TGTGCCAGCAGCTTAGCGGGTCTTAGCACAGATACGCAGTATTTT	CASSLAGLSTDTQYF
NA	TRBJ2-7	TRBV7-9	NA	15	TGTGCCAGCAGCTTACTTCTCGGGACACGTGGCGAGCAGTACTTC	CASSLLLGTRGEQYF
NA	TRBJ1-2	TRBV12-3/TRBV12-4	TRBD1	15	TGTGCCAGCAGTCTCGGGACAGGGTTGGTCTATGGCTACACCTTC	CASSLGTGLVYGYTF
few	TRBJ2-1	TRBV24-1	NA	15	TGTGCCACCAGTGAGGCCGGACCATCATACAATGAGCAGTTCTTC	CATSEAGPSYNEQFF
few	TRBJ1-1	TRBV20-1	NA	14	TGCAGTGCTAGACCAGCTGGGAAGGAGGCTGAAGCTTTCTTT	CSARPAGKEAEAFF
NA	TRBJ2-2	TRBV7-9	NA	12	TGTGCCAGCAGCTTAGACACCGGGGAGCTGTTTTTT	CASSLDTGELFF
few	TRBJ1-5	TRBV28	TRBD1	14	TGTGCCAGCAGGGGACAGCGGGCGGCTCAGCCCCAGCATTTT	CASRGQRAAQPQHF
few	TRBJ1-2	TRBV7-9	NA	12	TGTGCCAGCTCCTCTGGGGTATATGGCTACACCTTC	CASSSGVYGYTF
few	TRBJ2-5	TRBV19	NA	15	TGTGCCAGTAGTATTGCTAGCGTTTTGGAGAAGACCCAGTACTTC	CASSIASVLEKTQYF
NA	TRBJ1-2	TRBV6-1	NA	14	TGTGCCAGCAGTAAGACAAGAGGGTACTATGGCTACACCTTC	CASSKTRGYYGYTF
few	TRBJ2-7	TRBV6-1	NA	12	TGTGCCACAGGGGAAGGGCCCTACGAGCAGTACTTC	CATGEGPYEQYF
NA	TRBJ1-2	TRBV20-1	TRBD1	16	TGCAGTGCTACGCCAAGGAGGACAGGCGCATACGATGGCTACACCTTC	CSATPRRTGAYDGYTF
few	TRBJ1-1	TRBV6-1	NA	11	TGTGCCAGCTCCAGGGAGATCGAAGCTTTCTTT	CASSREIEAFF
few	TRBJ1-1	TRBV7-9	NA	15	TGTGCCAGCAGCTTAGTATACCTCGGAGGGGCTGAAGCTTTCTTT	CASSLVYLGGAEAFF
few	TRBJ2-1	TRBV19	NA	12	TGTGCCAGTACCTACCGGGAAGGAAAGCAGTTCTTC	CASTYREGKQFF
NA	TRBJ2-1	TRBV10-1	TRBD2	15	TGCGCCAGCAGTCGGACTAGTGGAAGGTTCAATGAGCAGTTCTTC	CASSRTSGRFNEQFF